What follows is one TCR beta chain and its context. What it recognizes is unknown. Other DNA sequences within the sample encode an identical CDR3. The sample comes from a study of shared clonotypes between healthy human individuals. Whole-study findings and limits: Unshared clonotypes carried lower generation probabilities than those common to all four donors. Shared clonotypes: approximately 5.3% naive CD4, approximately 3.4% naive CD8, 2.3% memory CD4, 0.4% to 0.5% memory CD8.

Trimming took off 0 bases at V and 2 bases at J, with 4 bases between the two ends. Germline V CDR1 and CDR2: MNHEY, SMNVEV (reference sequence). This CDR3 is 13 amino acids long. The deep-level immunoSEQ assay was used. Here immunoSEQ multiplex PCR was the method, and the copy in TCRdb shows in-frame clones only, minus some. The top ten clones hold about 1.7% of a sample with about 2.1 million clones, roughly 93% of them seen once. Naive CD8 cells were CD45RO-negative, positively selected for CCR7, excluding terminally differentiated effector memory CD45RA+ cells. The TCR comes from a young man in good health. Some clones in this sample may be carry-over from other donors' samples. Sequenced sample: naive CD8+ T cells from PBMCs. The rearrangement uses TRBV27 and TRBJ2-5, with no clear D. CDR3 region: CASSLSRQETQYF. CDR3 DNA sequence: TGTGCCAGCAGTTTATCACGACAAGAGACCCAGTACTTC.